These T cell receptor beta chains were read from a single sample in a study of blood T cell repertoires in COVID-19. Assay: immunoSEQ multiplex PCR; the TCRdb copy retains only in-frame clones and omits some. This sample has about 150,000 clones, with roughly 80% found just once. Sequencing input: peripheral blood. The receptors were sampled from a woman aged 55-75 years with acute or convalescent COVID-19. The CDR3 runs from the conserved cysteine through the conserved F or W. Fields, in order: clone size, D gene, V gene, J gene, CDR3 DNA, CDR3 protein. The D gene is left open where the match is weak. Part of the rows lack a size; the others show once, few, many or a class for expanded clones.

clone size: once
D gene: TRBD1
V gene: TRBV5-5
J gene: TRBJ2-1
CDR3 DNA: TGTGCCAGCAGCTTGTTGGGACAGAGCTCCTACAATGAGCAGTTCTTC
CDR3 protein: CASSLLGQSSYNEQFF

clone size: NA
D gene: TRBD1
V gene: TRBV6-1
J gene: TRBJ1-6
CDR3 DNA: TGTGCCAGCAGTGACACACAGGGGGAATATTCACCCCTCCACTTT
CDR3 protein: CASSDTQGEYSPLHF

clone size: once
D gene: NA
V gene: TRBV11-3
J gene: TRBJ2-2
CDR3 DNA: TGTGCCAGCAGCCGCACAAGCGCCGCGAACACCGGGGAGCTGTTTTTT
CDR3 protein: CASSRTSAANTGELFF

clone size: NA
D gene: TRBD1
V gene: TRBV19
J gene: TRBJ1-2
CDR3 DNA: TGTGCCAGTAGGGACAGGGGGCTTTTCTATGGCTACACCTTC
CDR3 protein: CASRDRGLFYGYTF

clone size: NA
D gene: NA
V gene: TRBV2
J gene: TRBJ1-1
CDR3 DNA: TGTGCCAGCAGCCAAATGGGGCCGACCTTGAACACTGAAGCTTTCTTT
CDR3 protein: CASSQMGPTLNTEAFF

clone size: NA
D gene: TRBD2
V gene: TRBV11-2
J gene: TRBJ2-1
CDR3 DNA: TGTGCCAGCAGCCAGACTAGCCTCTCCTACAATGAGCAGTTCTTC
CDR3 protein: CASSQTSLSYNEQFF

clone size: NA
D gene: NA
V gene: TRBV30
J gene: TRBJ1-1
CDR3 DNA: TGTGCCTGGTGTGGCGACAATGAGAAGGCTTTCTTT
CDR3 protein: CAWCGDNEKAFF

clone size: NA
D gene: NA
V gene: TRBV5-4
J gene: TRBJ2-6
CDR3 DNA: TGTGCCAGCAGCTTAACAAGAAGTTCATACTACTCTGGGGCCAACGTCCTGACTTTC
CDR3 protein: CASSLTRSSYYSGANVLTF

clone size: once
D gene: NA
V gene: TRBV11-2
J gene: TRBJ1-1
CDR3 DNA: TGTGCCAGCAGCCTCACAGGGAAACCTGAAGCTTTCTTT
CDR3 protein: CASSLTGKPEAFF

clone size: few
D gene: NA
V gene: TRBV6-5
J gene: TRBJ1-2
CDR3 DNA: TGTGCCAGCACTTCACCCAGCGGACCATGGAGGGGCTACACCTTC
CDR3 protein: CASTSPSGPWRGYTF

clone size: NA
D gene: NA
V gene: TRBV11-3
J gene: TRBJ2-7
CDR3 DNA: TGTGCCAGCAGCTTAGGCCGGTCGGCGGTTAGCTCCTACGAGCAGTACTTC
CDR3 protein: CASSLGRSAVSSYEQYF

clone size: NA
D gene: TRBD1
V gene: TRBV2
J gene: TRBJ1-2
CDR3 DNA: TGTGCCAGCAGGGGGACAGCTCTGGGCTACACCTTC
CDR3 protein: CASRGTALGYTF

clone size: NA
D gene: NA
V gene: TRBV5-5
J gene: TRBJ1-2
CDR3 DNA: TGTGCCAGCAGCTTGAATCTATTGGGTCGGGGGGCAGATGGCTACACCTTC
CDR3 protein: CASSLNLLGRGADGYTF

clone size: NA
D gene: NA
V gene: TRBV25-1
J gene: TRBJ2-1
CDR3 DNA: TGTGCCAGCAGTGAACCCAGTTCCTACAATGAGCAGTTCTTC
CDR3 protein: CASSEPSSYNEQFF

clone size: NA
D gene: NA
V gene: TRBV27
J gene: TRBJ1-5
CDR3 DNA: TGTGCCAGCAGCAGGGGTAATAGCTATCAGCCCCAGCATTTT
CDR3 protein: CASSRGNSYQPQHF

clone size: once
D gene: NA
V gene: TRBV14
J gene: TRBJ2-1
CDR3 DNA: TGTGCCAGCAGCCATAGAACAGGGTGGGATGAGCAGTTCTTC
CDR3 protein: CASSHRTGWDEQFF

clone size: NA
D gene: NA
V gene: TRBV6-6
J gene: TRBJ1-1
CDR3 DNA: TGTGCCAGCAGCCCCATTGGACAGCTGAACACTGAAGCTTTCTTT
CDR3 protein: CASSPIGQLNTEAFF

clone size: NA
D gene: NA
V gene: TRBV11-3
J gene: TRBJ2-2
CDR3 DNA: TGTGCCAGCAGCTTGATTTGGACTACGAACACCGGGGAGCTGTTTTTT
CDR3 protein: CASSLIWTTNTGELFF

clone size: NA
D gene: NA
V gene: TRBV27
J gene: TRBJ1-1
CDR3 DNA: TGTGCCAGCAGTGTTCAGTCGAACACTGAAGCTTTCTTT
CDR3 protein: CASSVQSNTEAFF

clone size: NA
D gene: NA
V gene: TRBV5-1
J gene: TRBJ1-6
CDR3 DNA: TGCGCCAGCAGCCTACAGGGATCCTATAATTCACCCCTCCACTTT
CDR3 protein: CASSLQGSYNSPLHF

clone size: NA
D gene: NA
V gene: TRBV5-1
J gene: TRBJ1-1
CDR3 DNA: TGCGCCAGCAGCTTTGGACAGATGAACACTGAAGCTTTCTTT
CDR3 protein: CASSFGQMNTEAFF

clone size: NA
D gene: NA
V gene: TRBV3-1/TRBV3-2
J gene: TRBJ1-2
CDR3 DNA: TGTGCCAGCAGCCAGGACAGATTAAACTATGGCTACACCTTC
CDR3 protein: CASSQDRLNYGYTF

clone size: NA
D gene: TRBD1
V gene: TRBV5-1
J gene: TRBJ2-2
CDR3 DNA: TGCGCCAGCAGCCTGGACAGGACCGGGGAGCTGTTTTTT
CDR3 protein: CASSLDRTGELFF

clone size: NA
D gene: NA
V gene: TRBV5-1
J gene: TRBJ2-1
CDR3 DNA: TGCGCCAGCAGCTTGGGGGTCAACGGGAATGAGCAGTTCTTC
CDR3 protein: CASSLGVNGNEQFF

clone size: NA
D gene: TRBD1
V gene: TRBV7-9
J gene: TRBJ1-2
CDR3 DNA: TGTGCCAGCAGCGCCGGGACAGGGGGTTATATATACGGCTACACCTTC
CDR3 protein: CASSAGTGGYIYGYTF

clone size: NA
D gene: TRBD1
V gene: TRBV2
J gene: TRBJ1-5
CDR3 DNA: TGTGCCAGCAGCGCCGACAGGGTAGGTGTTAGCAATCAGCCCCAGCATTTT
CDR3 protein: CASSADRVGVSNQPQHF

clone size: NA
D gene: NA
V gene: TRBV5-1
J gene: TRBJ1-1
CDR3 DNA: TGCGCCAGCAGCTTACATGGTGATGAAGCTTTCTTT
CDR3 protein: CASSLHGDEAFF